This entry describes one T cell receptor beta chain. Naive CD8 cells were CD45RO-negative, positively selected for CCR7, excluding terminally differentiated effector memory CD45RA+ cells. This entry is derived from a study of shared clonotypes between healthy human individuals. Profiling relied on immunoSEQ multiplex PCR, and the TCRdb table lists in-frame clones only, not all of them. The sample lists around 2,000,000 clones, about 95% seen once, with 0.85% to 1.2% in the top ten. Sequencing input: naive CD8+ T cells sorted from blood. The clonotype comes from a man aged 18 to 30 in good health.

This CDR3 reads CASSYFPVTYGYTF. The CDR3 DNA is TGTGCCAGCAGTTACTTCCCGGTGACCTATGGCTACACCTTC. The chain is built from TRBV6-5 and TRBJ1-2, with D unresolved. Germline assignment: CDR1 MNHEY and CDR2 SVGAGI. The length of the CDR3 is 14 residues. Deletions cut 1 base from V and 4 bases from J, with 10 bases between.